One T cell receptor (beta chain) is described in this entry. What antigen it recognizes has not been identified. No clone much larger than this one lies a single base away; base qualities are absent. The data originate from a study of monozygotic twins with cystic fibrosis listed by TCRdb under 2021. Background on the whole study: Barcoded libraries were prepared from three micrograms of fragmented DNA with roughly 16 PCR cycles. The study compared TCR beta repertoires within and between 16 monozygotic twin pairs with cystic fibrosis to assess genetic influence on V and J gene usage. Data for three of the twin pairs had already been reported earlier in a different context. The cohort included ten female and six male twin pairs, mostly children and adolescents, aged 2.0 to 36.4 years with a median of 9.1 years. Twins were ranked among roughly 1,000 cohort participants for weight-for-height and FEVPerc (FEV1 disease centile) on the day of blood sampling.

TCR beta CDR3 regions were amplified by multiplex PCR using the immunoSEQ immune profiling system, following the manufacturer's instructions. An Illumina NextSeq system was used to carry out the sequencing. The authors processed their data as follows. Sequence data were processed on the immunoSEQ Analyzer platform, and clonality was calculated as the square root of Simpson's index of productive rearrangements. V and J usage similarity was measured by Jensen-Shannon distance, and CDR3 generation probabilities were computed with OLGA. The immuneACCESS database (August 2020) and VDJdb (December 2020) were searched for shared CDR3 sequences. TCRdb re-hosts the immuneACCESS table, in-frame sequences only. Its copies lack some clones; in the studies checked, an unresolved V gene accounts for under half of them, and the cause for the rest is not known. V, J and clone size reflect that table, while D and trimming were determined from the DNA. The sample data list 34,000 or so clones, and about 92% of these were observed just once. Of the sample, roughly 0.9% falls within the top ten clones.

Points the paper makes about the study in general: Simpson clonality was found to be generally low (median approximately 0.0096), suggesting a naive-dominated repertoire, although higher clonality was observed in the most severely affected patients. Monozygotic CF twin pairs shared significantly more nucleotide-identical clonotypes within each pair than unrelated CF individuals shared with one another (P = 0.000026, Mann-Whitney). Only a small cohort was studied, and no association of shared CDR3 numbers with age, concordance or disease severity was found. V gene usage was most similar to the co-twin in 13 of 16 pairs, and J usage was most similar to the co-twin in 8 of 16 pairs, which suggests genetic constraints.

The twin pairs came from the European Cystic Fibrosis Twin and Sibling Study Cohort, a cohort that recruited patients from some 150 CF clinics across 14 European countries. Zygosity and CFTR genotype were verified in-house, with zygosity tested by multiplex PCR of nine short tandem repeat loci. Each twin gave a peripheral blood sample, and clinical parameters were documented on that same day of blood sampling. Phenol/chloroform extraction was used to isolate genomic DNA from peripheral blood cells, and the DNA was then kept in TE buffer at 4 degrees C. Material: blood. The TCR originated in a girl aged 2 to 9 with cystic fibrosis.

This receptor carries the CDR3 CAWSGIRVDGETQYF. The nucleotide sequence is TGTGCCTGGAGTGGAATCCGGGTCGATGGAGAGACCCAGTACTTC. The V and J segments used are TRBV30 and TRBJ2-5, with the D gene uncertain. CDR1 and CDR2, per the germline V gene (reference sequence), are GTSNPN and SVGIG. The CDR3 numbers 15 residues from cysteine through phenylalanine. Only the CDR3 region is kept as DNA, spanning 45 bases read in frame from base 1. V loses 1 base, J loses 4 bases, and the germline ends lie 16 bases apart.